This T cell receptor beta chain was sequenced during a study of early T cells in non-severe SARS-CoV-2 infection. This clonotype was seen repeatedly, ten times or more. Molecules of cDNA were individually given unique molecular identifiers that were attached to them. MiXCR, run by TCRdb on the 5' RACE reads, gives a single entry per CDR3 protein. The top ten clones hold around 4.5% of a sample with roughly 28,000 distinct CDR3 sequences, approximately 4.6% of them seen once. The CDR3 is made up of 15 amino acids. J lost 4 bases, V lost 4 bases, and 9 bases had no gene match. Germline-derived CDR1 and CDR2 are SGDLS and YYNGEE.

This sequence originates from an adult who was a healthcare worker with PCR-confirmed SARS-CoV-2 infection or an uninfected control (not recorded which). Sequenced: whole blood. The chain is built from TRBV9 and TRBJ2-3; 7 positions match TRBD2. CDR3 region: CASSSSGGGADTQYF. As DNA, the CDR3 is TGTGCCAGCAGCTCCTCGGGAGGAGGAGCAGATACGCAGTATTTT.